This T cell receptor (beta chain) was identified in a study of OX40 agonist ivuxolimab in advanced cancers. Looking at the study overall: The mean age was approximately 60 years, ranging from 23 to 79, with around four fifths of participants male. Partial responses were observed in three patients, of whom one had hepatocellular carcinoma and two had cutaneous melanoma. Study-level findings and limits: Low normalized clonal expansion also occurred in some nonresponding patients.

No patient had autoimmune disease or received systemic immunosuppression. For this clone: The antigen is unknown.

The CDR3 is made up of 14 amino acids. Germline V gives CDR1 MGHRA, CDR2 YSYEKL. The V end lost 2 bases, the J end lost 5 bases, and 9 bases lay between the germline ends. The table came from immunoSEQ multiplex PCR; TCRdb's copy has only in-frame clones and leaves some out. Counted here are about 83,000 clones, 70% to 85% occurring once; the ten biggest clones make up under 7.5%. Source: CD4+ or CD8+ T cells sorted from blood, taken in a trial of the OX40 agonist ivuxolimab. This sequence was found in an adult with an advanced solid tumor such as melanoma, head and neck, liver or kidney cancer. This sequence joins TRBV4-1 and TRBJ2-2, with D maybe TRBD1 (7 bases). CDR3 region: CASSQPGGTGELFF. In DNA form, the CDR3 reads TGCGCCAGCAGCCAACCAGGGGGGACCGGGGAGCTGTTTTTT.